This is a list of T cell receptor beta chains from one sample in a study of beta chain features in type 1 diabetes. The table came from immunoSEQ multiplex PCR; TCRdb's copy has only in-frame clones and leaves some out. The data contain under 400,000 clones, roughly 12% of them singletons. The sequenced material came from naive CD4+ T cells from blood. All receptors derive from a man between 18 and 35 years old in good health. The CDR3 runs from the conserved cysteine through the conserved F or W. The order of the fields is J gene, D gene, V gene, clone size, CDR3 protein, CDR3 DNA. A D gene is named only where the DNA matches it firmly. Clone size is given for some rows only: seen once, a few or many times, or a class if the clone is expanded.

j_call: TRBJ2-3
d_call: -
v_call: TRBV7-9
clone_size: -
cdr3_aa: CASSLAVAARTDTQYF
cdr3_nt: TGTGCCAGCAGCTTAGCGGTAGCGGCCCGAACAGATACGCAGTATTTT

j_call: TRBJ1-2
d_call: -
v_call: TRBV7-9
clone_size: few
cdr3_aa: CASSLDGVRGFNYGYTF
cdr3_nt: TGTGCCAGCAGCTTAGACGGGGTGCGGGGGTTTAACTATGGCTACACCTTC

j_call: TRBJ1-2
d_call: -
v_call: TRBV28
clone_size: -
cdr3_aa: CASSHPIGGRPYGYTF
cdr3_nt: TGTGCCAGCAGCCACCCAATCGGGGGGCGCCCCTATGGCTACACCTTC

j_call: TRBJ1-2
d_call: TRBD1
v_call: TRBV28
clone_size: -
cdr3_aa: CASRRDSLYGYTF
cdr3_nt: TGTGCCAGCAGGAGGGACAGCCTCTATGGCTACACCTTC

j_call: TRBJ2-7
d_call: TRBD1
v_call: TRBV9
clone_size: few
cdr3_aa: CASSVRQGAYEQYF
cdr3_nt: TGTGCCAGCAGCGTCCGACAGGGGGCCTACGAGCAGTACTTC

j_call: TRBJ2-7
d_call: -
v_call: TRBV23-1
clone_size: many
cdr3_aa: CASSHGHADYEQYF
cdr3_nt: TGCGCCAGCAGTCACGGACACGCGGACTACGAGCAGTACTTC

j_call: TRBJ2-5
d_call: TRBD2
v_call: TRBV7-3
clone_size: few
cdr3_aa: CASSLNGLAGGSETQYF
cdr3_nt: TGTGCCAGCAGCTTAAACGGGCTAGCGGGAGGGTCAGAGACCCAGTACTTC

j_call: TRBJ2-1
d_call: -
v_call: TRBV11-3
clone_size: -
cdr3_aa: CASSAQAAGSYNEQFF
cdr3_nt: TGTGCCAGCAGCGCCCAAGCAGCGGGCTCCTACAATGAGCAGTTCTTC

j_call: TRBJ1-2
d_call: -
v_call: TRBV6-1
clone_size: few
cdr3_aa: CASGYRANYGYTF
cdr3_nt: TGTGCCAGCGGCTACAGGGCTAACTATGGCTACACCTTC

j_call: TRBJ1-4
d_call: TRBD1
v_call: TRBV30
clone_size: -
cdr3_aa: CAWSRRTGSGEKLFF
cdr3_nt: TGTGCCTGGAGTAGACGGACAGGGTCAGGGGAAAAACTGTTTTTT

j_call: TRBJ2-1
d_call: -
v_call: TRBV14
clone_size: -
cdr3_aa: CASSQDRSSYYNEQFF
cdr3_nt: TGTGCCAGCAGCCAAGATCGTAGCTCCTATTACAATGAGCAGTTCTTC